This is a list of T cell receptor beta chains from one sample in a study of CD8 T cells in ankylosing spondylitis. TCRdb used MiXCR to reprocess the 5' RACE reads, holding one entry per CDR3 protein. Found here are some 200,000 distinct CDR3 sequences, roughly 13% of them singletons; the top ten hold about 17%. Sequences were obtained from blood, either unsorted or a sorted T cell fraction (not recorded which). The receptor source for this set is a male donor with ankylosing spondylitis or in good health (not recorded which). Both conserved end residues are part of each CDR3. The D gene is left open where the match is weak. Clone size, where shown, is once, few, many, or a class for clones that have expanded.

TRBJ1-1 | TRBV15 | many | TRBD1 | CATSQSQTGVAFF | TGTGCCACCAGCCAAAGTCAGACAGGGGTAGCTTTCTTT
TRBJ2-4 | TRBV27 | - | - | CASSFSGRVAKNIQYF | TGTGCCAGCAGTTTCTCGGGACGGGTAGCCAAAAACATTCAGTACTTC
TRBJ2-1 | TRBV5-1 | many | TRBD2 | CASSLVSGGLYNEQFF | TGCGCCAGCAGCTTGGTTAGCGGGGGGCTCTACAATGAGCAGTTCTTC
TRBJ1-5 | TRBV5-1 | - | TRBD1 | CASSTGQGSNQPQHF | TGCGCCAGCAGCACAGGACAGGGCAGCAATCAGCCCCAGCATTTT
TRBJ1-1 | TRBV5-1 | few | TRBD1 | CASSVGQAANTEAFF | TGCGCCAGCAGCGTCGGACAGGCTGCGAACACTGAAGCTTTCTTT
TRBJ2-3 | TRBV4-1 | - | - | CASSQVYSGYTDTQYF | TGCGCCAGCAGCCAAGTTTACAGCGGCTACACAGATACGCAGTATTTT
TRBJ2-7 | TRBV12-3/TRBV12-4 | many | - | CASSQNAGFSEQYF | TGTGCCAGCAGTCAGAACGCCGGGTTTAGCGAGCAGTACTTC
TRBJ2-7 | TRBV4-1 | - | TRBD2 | CASSQVPGLAGVNEQYF | TGCGCCAGCAGCCAAGTTCCTGGACTAGCGGGGGTTAACGAGCAGTACTTC
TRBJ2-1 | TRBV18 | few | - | CASSPPQALYNEQFF | TGTGCCAGCTCACCACCCCAGGCTTTGTACAATGAGCAGTTCTTC
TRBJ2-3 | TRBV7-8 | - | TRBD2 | CASSVRLAGARTDTQYF | TGTGCCAGCAGCGTTCGACTAGCGGGAGCCCGCACAGATACGCAGTATTTT
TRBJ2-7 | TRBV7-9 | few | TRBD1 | CASSSGQGWYEQYF | TGTGCCAGCAGCTCGGGACAGGGGTGGTACGAGCAGTACTTC
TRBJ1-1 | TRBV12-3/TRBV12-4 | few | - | CASSFPGEGTEAFF | TGTGCCAGCAGTTTCCCAGGGGAGGGCACTGAAGCTTTCTTT
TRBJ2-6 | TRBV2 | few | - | CASRYPESGANVLTF | TGTGCCAGCAGGTACCCAGAGTCTGGGGCCAACGTCCTGACTTTC
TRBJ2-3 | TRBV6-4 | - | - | CASSDGATDTQYF | TGTGCCAGCAGTGACGGCGCCACAGATACGCAGTATTTT
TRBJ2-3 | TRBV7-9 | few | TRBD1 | CASSPGTGGDTQYF | TGTGCCAGCAGCCCCGGGACAGGGGGAGATACGCAGTATTTT
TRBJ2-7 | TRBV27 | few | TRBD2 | CASSLGASGSDEQYF | TGTGCCAGCAGTTTAGGGGCTAGCGGGAGTGACGAGCAGTACTTC
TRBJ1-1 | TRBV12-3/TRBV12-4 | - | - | CASSLSGAEAFF | TGTGCCAGCAGTTTAAGCGGCGCTGAAGCTTTCTTT
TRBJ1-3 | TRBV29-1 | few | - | CSVQQQGNTIYF | TGCAGCGTTCAACAGCAAGGAAACACCATATATTTT
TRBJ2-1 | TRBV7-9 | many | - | CASSPVTDAYNEQFF | TGTGCCAGCAGCCCCGTGACAGACGCCTACAATGAGCAGTTCTTC
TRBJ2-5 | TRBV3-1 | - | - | CASSQDSTAGQTQYF | TGTGCCAGCAGCCAAGATTCGACAGCCGGTCAGACCCAGTACTTC
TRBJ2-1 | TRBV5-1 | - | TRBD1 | CASAGWTGDNEQFF | TGCGCCAGCGCTGGTTGGACAGGGGACAATGAGCAGTTCTTC
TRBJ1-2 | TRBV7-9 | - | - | CASSFAGAYGYTF | TGTGCCAGCAGCTTCGCAGGGGCCTATGGCTACACCTTC
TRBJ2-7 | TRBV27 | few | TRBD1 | CASSLYGYRQGNSYEQYF | TGTGCCAGCAGTTTATATGGGTATAGACAGGGAAACTCCTACGAGCAGTACTTC
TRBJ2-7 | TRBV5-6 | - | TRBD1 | CASSSWTGTIYEQYF | TGTGCCAGCAGCTCATGGACAGGGACAATATACGAGCAGTACTTC